Shown below are 16 T cell receptor beta chains from a single sample sequenced in a study of monozygotic twins with inflammatory bowel disease (dated by TCRdb to about 2019). The method was 5' RACE. The sample was run on an Illumina HiSeq 2500. TCRdb reprocessed the public reads and reports one entry per CDR3 protein sequence, without DNA. The sample table includes approximately 160,000 distinct CDR3 sequences. The ten largest clones take up around 7.2% of the sample. Sample: blood. The receptors derive from a human donor with ulcerative colitis or Crohn's disease, or a healthy co-twin of an affected twin (not recorded which).

CDR3 amino acids: CASSMDRGYNEQFF. The V and J genes are TRBV27 and TRBJ2-1; no DNA is available, so the TRBD1 call from TCRdb remains unchecked. Germline V CDR1 and CDR2: MNHEY, SMNVEV (reference sequence). The CDR3 consists of 14 residues.

The genes are TRBV5-1 and TRBJ1-3; without DNA, the TCRdb call of TRBD1 cannot be checked. Germline CDR1 SGHRS, CDR2 YFSETQ. This CDR3 contains 14 residues. Here the CDR3 reads CASSDHRDGNTIYF.

This chain links TRBV27 with TRBJ2-1. CDR3 length: 12 residues. Germline CDR1 and CDR2: MNHEY and SMNVEV (reference sequence). CDR3 sequence: CASSPDPNEQFF.

The CDR3 protein is CASSPPGLAGYEQYF. This sequence joins TRBV7-9 and TRBJ2-7; TCRdb gives TRBD2 as the D gene, but with no DNA this cannot be confirmed. CDR3 length: 15 amino acids. CDR1 is SEHNR, CDR2 FQNEAQ, per germline (reference sequence). Variable domain in full (rest from reference TRBV7-9 and TRBJ2-7): DTGVSQNPRHKITKRGQNVTFRCDPISEHNRLYWYRQTLGQGPEFLTYFQNEAQLEKSRLLSDRFSAERPKGSFSTLEIQRTEQGDSAMYLCASSPPGLAGYEQYFGPGTRLTVT.

The chain uses TRBV5-5 and TRBJ1-6; checking the TCRdb D call of TRBD1 is not possible without DNA. The CDR3 totals 14 residues. CDR1 and CDR2 from the germline V gene are SGHKS and YYEKEE (reference sequence). CDR3 protein: CASSSDRGDSPLHF. Looking up the rest from reference TRBV5-5 and TRBJ1-6 gives the full variable domain: DAGVTQSPTHLIKTRGQQVTLRCSPISGHKSVSWYQQVLGQGPQFIFQYYEKEERGRGNFPDRFSARQFPNYSSELNVNALLLGDSALYLCASSSDRGDSPLHFGNGTRLTVT.

V gene TRBV5-1 combines with J gene TRBJ2-4. The CDR3 totals 14 residues. In germline, CDR1 is SGHRS, CDR2 YFSETQ. CDR3 protein: CASSLAQSRDIQYF.

This rearrangement joins TRBV15 to TRBJ2-7. The CDR3 has 11 amino acids. Germline CDR1 and CDR2: LNHNV and YYDKDF (reference sequence). CDR3 amino acids: CATSREDEQYF.

V usage is TRBV12-3 or TRBV12-4 and J usage is TRBJ2-5; no DNA is available, so the TRBD1 call from TCRdb remains unchecked. The CDR3 spans 12 residues. The CDR3 protein is CASSLPPTSQYF.

The J gene is TRBJ1-6, the V gene TRBV10-2; there is no DNA to check the TCRdb D call of TRBD1. This CDR3 is 13 amino acids long. CDR1 and CDR2 (germline): WSHSY, SAAADI. CDR3 protein: CASSEDRGLPLHF.

The chain carries TRBV7-2 and TRBJ2-2; TCRdb reports TRBD2, a call that lacks DNA to check it against. Germline CDR1 SGHTA, CDR2 FQGNSA. The CDR3 is 15 amino acids. The CDR3 loop reads CASRKGLVKAGELFF.

The chain joins TRBV6-1 to TRBJ1-1. The CDR3 loop spans 13 amino acids. Germline V CDR1 and CDR2: MNHNS, SASEGT. The chain's CDR3 is CASSVLGDTEAFF.

The chain links TRBV24-1 to TRBJ2-2; TCRdb picks TRBD2, but there is no DNA to check that call. The length of the CDR3 is 20 residues. Germline V gene data show CDR1 as KGHDR and CDR2 as SFDVKD. The CDR3 spells CATSDVGTSGRFSNTGELFF.

The V and J genes are TRBV30 and TRBJ2-3; TCRdb's D call of TRBD2 is untestable without DNA. CDR1 and CDR2 (germline): GTSNPN, SVGIG (reference sequence). CDR3 length: 12 residues. The CDR3: CAWSFAGDTQHF.

The V gene is TRBV5-1, the J gene TRBJ2-3; TCRdb proposes TRBD2, but this gene call is untestable without DNA. From germline, CDR1 is SGHRS and CDR2 YFSETQ. The CDR3 loop spans 13 amino acids. The CDR3 loop reads CASRVDSTDTQYF. Supplemented by reference TRBV5-1 and TRBJ2-3, the full variable domain reads KAGVTQTPRYLIKTRGQQVTLSCSPISGHRSVSWYQQTPGQGLQFLFEYFSETQRNKGNFPGRFSGRQFSNSRSEMNVSTLELGDSALYLCASRVDSTDTQYFGPGTRLTVL.

The V gene is TRBV4-1, the J gene TRBJ2-1. In germline, CDR1 is MGHRA, CDR2 YSYEKL. This CDR3 has 14 residues. The CDR3 loop is CASSQTDIDNEQFF.

The rearrangement joins TRBV7-2 to TRBJ1-5; TCRdb returns TRBD1, unconfirmable since there is no DNA. The CDR3 has 15 amino acids. Germline V gene data show CDR1 as SGHTA and CDR2 as FQGNSA. The CDR3 spells CASSPGGYSNQPQHF.